The sequence of this T cell receptor beta chain was determined in a study of patients and donors after allogeneic stem cell transplantation. This CDR3 is 14 amino acids long. The germline gives CDR1 MNHEY, CDR2 SVGEGT. The V and J ends lost 2 bases and 6 bases, in that order; junction bases with no gene match: 4. Each CDR3 protein gets one entry after TCRdb re-called the RT-PCR reads with MiXCR. The table includes some 200,000 distinct CDR3 sequences, roughly two fifths detected once. V is TRBV6-2 or TRBV6-3 and J is TRBJ2-7, with 10 nucleotides matching TRBD2. The clonotype comes from a human donor who was either an allogeneic HSCT recipient or a stem cell or donor lymphocyte infusion donor (not recorded which). It is not recorded whose cells these are; they may come from a transplant donor. The specimen sequenced was blood, either unsorted or a sorted T cell fraction (not recorded which). The CDR3 here is CASSYGASGSEQYF. CDR3 nucleotides: TGTGCCAGCAGTTACGGCGCTAGCGGGAGCGAGCAGTACTTC.